Given below is one T cell receptor (beta chain) in context. The antigen remains undetermined. V lost 5 bases, J lost 2 bases, and 7 bases stayed unmatched. This CDR3 has 16 amino acids. Germline lookup yields CDR1 SEHNR and CDR2 FQNEAQ (reference sequence). This record belongs to a study of cytomegalovirus exposure and HLA in healthy donors. The study ran its PCR with 60 Vbeta and 13 Jbeta primers. Libraries were prepared by immunoSEQ multiplex PCR; TCRdb keeps only in-frame clonotypes and omits some of them. This sample has roughly 170,000 clones, with less than 85% found just once. General study points: Owing to their indistinguishability, certain V segments, notably TRBV6-2 and TRBV6-3, were excluded.

This chain uses TRBV7-9 with TRBJ2-3; 10 bases are a match to TRBD1. This receptor was taken from a male donor in good health and CMV-seronegative. Sequences were obtained from PBMCs. Here the CDR3 reads CASSGPDRGNTDTQYF. CDR3 nucleotides: TGTGCCAGCAGCGGGCCGGACAGGGGGAACACAGATACGCAGTATTTT.